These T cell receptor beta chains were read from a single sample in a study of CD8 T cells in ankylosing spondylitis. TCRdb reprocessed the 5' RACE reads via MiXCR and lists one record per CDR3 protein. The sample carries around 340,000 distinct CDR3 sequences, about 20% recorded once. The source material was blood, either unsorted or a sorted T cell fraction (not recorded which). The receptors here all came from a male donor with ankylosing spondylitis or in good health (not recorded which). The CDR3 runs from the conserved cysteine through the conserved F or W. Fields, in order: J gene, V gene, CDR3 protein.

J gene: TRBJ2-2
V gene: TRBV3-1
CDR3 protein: CASSQDRLALYTGELFF

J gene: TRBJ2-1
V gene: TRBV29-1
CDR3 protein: CSVEGHAAGGDNEQFF

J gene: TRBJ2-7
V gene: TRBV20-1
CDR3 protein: CSAATGTISYEQYF

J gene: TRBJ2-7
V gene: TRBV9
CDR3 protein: CASSVCGEQYF

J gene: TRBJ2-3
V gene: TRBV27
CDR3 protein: CASRNPDTDTQYF

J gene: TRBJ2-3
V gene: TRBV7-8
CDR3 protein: CASSSSQGLAGGSTDTQYF

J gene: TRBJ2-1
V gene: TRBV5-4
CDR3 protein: CASSSYVGNEQFF

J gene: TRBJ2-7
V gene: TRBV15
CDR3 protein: CATSRDAVREQYF

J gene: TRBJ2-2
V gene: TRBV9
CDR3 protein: CASSGTVNTGELFF

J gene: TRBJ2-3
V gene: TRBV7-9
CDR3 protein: CASSPSLVDTQYF

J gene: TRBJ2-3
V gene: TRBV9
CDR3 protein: CASSVSRDRGETDTQYF

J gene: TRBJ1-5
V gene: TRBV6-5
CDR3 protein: CASSYSTGSQPQHF

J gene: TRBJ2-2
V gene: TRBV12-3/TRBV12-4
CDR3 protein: CAINMVGPGELFF

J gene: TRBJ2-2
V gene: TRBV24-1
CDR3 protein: CATSPGTGSTGELFF

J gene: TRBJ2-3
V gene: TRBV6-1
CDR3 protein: CASTPSPRGSDTQYF

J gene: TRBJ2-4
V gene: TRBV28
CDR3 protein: CASSPLGQLAKNIQYF

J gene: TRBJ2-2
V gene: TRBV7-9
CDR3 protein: CASAGTWKGNTGELFF

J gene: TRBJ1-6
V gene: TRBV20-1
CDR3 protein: CSAGDRRFGSSPLHF

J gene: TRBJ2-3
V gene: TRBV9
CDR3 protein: CASSATRSVTDTQYF

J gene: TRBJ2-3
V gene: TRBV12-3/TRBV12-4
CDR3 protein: CASSPRDRGNTDTQYF

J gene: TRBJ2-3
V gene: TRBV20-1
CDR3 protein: CSPLGGGYTDTQYF

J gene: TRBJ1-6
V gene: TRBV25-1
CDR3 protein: CASSTGADNSPLHF

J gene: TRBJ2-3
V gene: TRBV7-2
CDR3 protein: CASSQGGGTGSPDTQYF

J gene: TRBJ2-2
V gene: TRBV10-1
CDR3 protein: CASSPHVPTGELFF

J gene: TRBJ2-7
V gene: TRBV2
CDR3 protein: CASIGALAPYEQYF

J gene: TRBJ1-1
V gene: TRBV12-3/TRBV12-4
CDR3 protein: CASSFGGQNTEAFF

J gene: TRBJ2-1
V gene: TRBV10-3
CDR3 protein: CAIRGTSGENNEQFF

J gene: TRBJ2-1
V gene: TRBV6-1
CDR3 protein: CASSAGGYYNEQFF

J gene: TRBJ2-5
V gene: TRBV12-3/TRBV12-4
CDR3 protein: CASSSAGLQETQYF

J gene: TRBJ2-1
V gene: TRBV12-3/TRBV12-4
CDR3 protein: CASSSGLAGGHSYNEQFF

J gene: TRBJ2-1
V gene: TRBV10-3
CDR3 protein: CAISESGYNEQFF

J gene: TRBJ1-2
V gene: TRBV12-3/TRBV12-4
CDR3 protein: CASSPGGSNYGYTF

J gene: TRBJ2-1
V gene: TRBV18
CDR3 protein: CAVRDGNYNEQFF